This TCR beta chain stems from a study of PD-1 blockade in classical Hodgkin lymphoma. Clones were sequenced by immunoSEQ multiplex PCR, and TCRdb holds only the in-frame ones, with some missing. Of over 25,000 clones in the sample, 82% were seen once. The V and J ends lost 10 bases and 4 bases, in that order; junction bases with no gene match: 9. Germline V lookup: CDR1 LNHDA, CDR2 SQIVND (reference sequence). The CDR3 contains 13 residues. All trial patients relapsed after autologous stem cell transplantation. Study-wide points: Patients who began taking nivolumab under 1 year after ASCT were left out. Newly diagnosed patients reportedly trailed healthy donors in baseline TCR diversity.

With regard to this clone: Antigen: not known.

The chain joins TRBV19 to TRBJ2-7, with TRBD2 matching over 8 bases. The specimen was peripheral blood mononuclear cells (PBMCs), collected before the second cycle of nivolumab. The TCR was taken from a human donor with classical Hodgkin lymphoma. This CDR3 reads CATRRAGEYEQYF. Here the CDR3 DNA reads TGTGCCACTCGTAGAGCGGGGGAGTACGAGCAGTACTTC.